These 12 T cell receptor beta chains were all obtained from the same sample, sequenced in a study of PD-1 blockade in classical Hodgkin lymphoma. Time point of the sample: cycle 4 day 1 (C4D1), after 5 to 7 weeks of nivolumab. Every single patient, without exception, relapsed after autologous stem cell transplantation, and brentuximab vedotin exposure varied. It was by magnetic negative selection that CD8+ T cells were isolated from thawed PBMCs. Sequencing was performed with immunoSEQ multiplex PCR; in TCRdb, only in-frame clones are kept and a portion is missing. The data show around 19,000 clones, with around 84% seen just once and 7.3% held by the top ten. The sample here was CD8+ T cells from blood, taken before the fourth cycle of nivolumab. The receptor source for this set is a human donor with classical Hodgkin lymphoma.

This clone was seen just once. The V call is TRBV16, the J call TRBJ1-2; no firm D call. The CDR3 contains 16 residues. Trimming cost V 0 bases and J 7 bases, with 18 bases left between them. Germline-derived CDR1 and CDR2 are KGHSY and FQNENV. In nucleotides, the CDR3 is TGTGCCAGCAGCCAATCGGCCCTACCGCGTTGGTTTGGCTACACCTTC. Residues: CASSQSALPRWFGYTF.

The V call is TRBV7-9, the J call TRBJ2-2, with D possibly TRBD1 on 7 matching bases. V lost 4 bases and J 7 bases, leaving 28 bases between the germline ends. The length of the CDR3 is 19 residues. Germline V gives CDR1 SEHNR, CDR2 FQNEAQ (reference sequence). The CDR3 protein is CASSWDIWTGGEAGGELFF. The CDR3 nucleotides are TGTGCCAGCAGCTGGGACATTTGGACAGGCGGGGAGGCTGGCGGGGAGCTGTTTTTT.

The chain carries TRBV7-6 and TRBJ2-5; D possibly uses TRBD1 or TRBD2 (5 bases each). The CDR3 totals 15 residues. The germline CDR1 and CDR2 sequences are SGHVS and FNYEAQ. Trimming left V 5 bases short and J 2 bases short, with 15 bases between. Written as DNA, the CDR3 is TGTGCCAGCAGCCCAGAGGGGTACCTTCAAGAGACCCAGTACTTC. Its translation: CASSPEGYLQETQYF.

This chain links TRBV5-4 with TRBJ2-7, with D perhaps being TRBD1 or TRBD2 (5 bases each). CDR3 length equals 14 residues. Trimming left V 4 bases short and J 0 bases short, with 11 bases between. Germline V gene data show CDR1 as SGHNT and CDR2 as YYREEE (reference sequence). In DNA form, the CDR3 reads TGTGCCAGCAGCGTGGGACGGAGCTCCTACGAGCAGTACTTC. Its translation is CASSVGRSSYEQYF.

The rearrangement uses TRBV30 and TRBJ1-1, with TRBD1 as a possible D gene (5 bases). Trimming cost V 1 base and J 1 base, with 7 bases left between them. The CDR3 consists of 13 residues. CDR1 GTSNPN and CDR2 SVGIG come from the germline V gene (reference sequence). The DNA of the CDR3 is TGTGCCTGGAGTGCGGGACCGAACACTGAAGCTTTCTTT. This gives the protein CAWSAGPNTEAFF.

This clone appeared a single time. The V gene is TRBV4-2, the J gene TRBJ2-7, with a weak D call TRBD2 (6 bases). There are 15 residues in the CDR3. CDR1 LGHNA and CDR2 YNFKEQ come from the germline V gene. The V end was cut by 5 bases, the J end by 3 bases, with 17 bases between. CDR3 DNA: TGTGCCAGCAGCAGTAGGGGACTTCAAGGCTACGAGCAGTACTTC. It codes for CASSSRGLQGYEQYF.

V usage is TRBV6-5 and J usage is TRBJ1-1; no definite D call. The CDR3 has 14 residues. Germline lookup yields CDR1 MNHEY and CDR2 SVGAGI. Trimming pared 0 bases from V and 4 bases from J, leaving 9 bases between. The DNA of the CDR3 is TGTGCCAGCAGTTACTCGATATCCCGCACTGAAGCTTTCTTT. Its translation: CASSYSISRTEAFF.

This chain joins TRBV5-4 and TRBJ1-2; no reliable D call. This CDR3 has 13 residues. Deletions cut 3 bases from V and 4 bases from J, with 10 bases between. Germline-derived CDR1 and CDR2 are SGHNT and YYREEE (reference sequence). The CDR3 protein is CASSYGSFYGYTF. In DNA form, the CDR3 reads TGTGCCAGCAGCTATGGCAGCTTCTATGGCTACACCTTC.

Concerning this clone: The same CDR3 can be traced to other DNA sequences in this sample. V usage is TRBV7-9 and J usage is TRBJ1-1, with D perhaps TRBD1 (5 bases). With 5 bases removed from V and 5 bases from J, the gap between germline ends came to 9 bases. Per the germline V gene, CDR1 is SEHNR and CDR2 is FQNEAQ (reference sequence). The CDR3 sequence is 12 residues long. The CDR3 reads CASSPGGTEAFF. The CDR3 coding sequence is TGTGCCAGCAGCCCGGGGGGGACTGAAGCTTTCTTT.

The J gene is TRBJ1-1, the V gene TRBV4-1; possibly TRBD1 for D (6 bases). The germline V and J ends were trimmed by 10 bases and 8 bases, with 17 bases remaining between them. The CDR3 covers 12 residues. Per the germline V gene, CDR1 is MGHRA and CDR2 is YSYEKL. CDR3 region: CATSDSLGEAFF. The CDR3 coding sequence is TGCGCCACCTCGGACAGTCTTGGGGAAGCTTTCTTT.

The chain couples TRBV19 to TRBJ2-1; 8 bases map to TRBD2. J was trimmed by 7 bases and V by 4 bases; bases with no gene match: 12. Germline values: CDR1 LNHDA, CDR2 SQIVND (reference sequence). There are 16 residues in the CDR3. DNA for the CDR3: TGTGCCAGTAGTAGCATTAAGGGACTAGTGACTAATGAGCAGTTCTTC. Its translation: CASSSIKGLVTNEQFF.

This sequence joins TRBV19 and TRBJ2-5, with 8 bases that match TRBD1. Germline loops: CDR1 LNHDA, CDR2 SQIVND (reference sequence). The trim removed 9 bases at V and 5 bases at J, leaving 8 bases unmatched. The CDR3 length is 13 residues. DNA of the CDR3: TGTGCCAGGCACGGACAGGGTGATGAGACCCAGTACTTC. Translated: CARHGQGDETQYF.